The 2 T cell receptor beta chains given below trace back to one sample, sequenced in a study of CD8 T cells in ankylosing spondylitis. Whole-study findings and limits: Roughly 8 highly homologous variants made up a TCR beta motif, and this motif appeared characteristic of ankylosing spondylitis blood.

MiXCR, run by TCRdb on the 5' RACE reads, gives a single entry per CDR3 protein. The data contain 350,000 to 550,000 distinct CDR3 sequences, around 26% of them singletons. These receptors have no known antigen. Sequenced input: blood, either unsorted or a sorted T cell fraction (not recorded which). The receptors originated from a male donor with ankylosing spondylitis.

In its sample, this clonotype was seen many times. The rearrangement links TRBV5-1 to TRBJ2-5, with D hard to call. Trimming left V 5 bases short and J 1 base short, with 12 bases between. The CDR3 totals 14 residues. Germline CDR1 and CDR2: SGHRS and YFSETQ. The CDR3 reads CASRPQGAQETQYF. The CDR3, as DNA: TGCGCCAGCAGACCACAAGGCGCCCAAGAGACCCAGTACTTC.

This clonotype was seen a few times. This chain joins TRBV5-1 and TRBJ2-3; D might be TRBD2 (5 bases). V lost 6 bases to trimming and J lost 4 bases, with 18 bases between them. CDR1 is SGHRS, CDR2 YFSETQ, per germline. This CDR3 is 15 amino acids long. The CDR3, as DNA: TGCGCCAGCAAGATCGGGGTCGGGCTGCCAGATACGCAGTATTTT. Translated, it gives CASKIGVGLPDTQYF.